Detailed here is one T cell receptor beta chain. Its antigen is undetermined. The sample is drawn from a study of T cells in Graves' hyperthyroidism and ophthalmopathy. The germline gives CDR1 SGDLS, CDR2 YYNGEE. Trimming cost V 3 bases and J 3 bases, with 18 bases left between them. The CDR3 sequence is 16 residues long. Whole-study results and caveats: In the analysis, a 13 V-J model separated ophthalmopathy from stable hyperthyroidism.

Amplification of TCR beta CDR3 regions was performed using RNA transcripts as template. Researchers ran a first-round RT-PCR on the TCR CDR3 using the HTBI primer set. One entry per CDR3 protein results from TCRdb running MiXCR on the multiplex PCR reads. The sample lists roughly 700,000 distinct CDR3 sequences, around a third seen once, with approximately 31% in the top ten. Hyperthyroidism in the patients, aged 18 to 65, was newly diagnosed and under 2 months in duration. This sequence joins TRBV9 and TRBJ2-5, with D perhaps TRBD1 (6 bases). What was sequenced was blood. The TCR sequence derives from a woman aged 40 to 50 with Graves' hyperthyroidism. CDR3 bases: TGTGCCAGCAGCGCCCCAGGGGCAGGGGCCGAAGAGACCCAGTACTTC. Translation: CASSAPGAGAEETQYF.